This passage covers 17 T cell receptor beta chains from one sample sequenced in a study of T cells after yellow fever vaccination. TCRdb re-analysed the 5' RACE reads in MiXCR, keeping a single row per CDR3 protein. Of approximately 300,000 distinct CDR3 sequences in the sample, 6.8% were seen once. Sequencing used PBMCs, obtained roughly seven weeks after the first yellow fever vaccination. The source is a young man who received the YFV17D yellow fever vaccine.

This clonotype was seen many times. The chain uses TRBV25-1 and TRBJ2-3; D uncertain. Trimming left V 4 bases short and J 1 base short, with 15 bases between. The CDR3 extends over 16 amino acids. Germline CDR1 and CDR2: MGHDK and SYGVNS. CDR3 sequence reads: CASSVFPGWCTDTQYF. The CDR3 coding sequence is TGTGCCAGCAGTGTTTTCCCGGGTTGGTGCACAGATACGCAGTATTTT.

This clonotype came up a few times. The rearrangement links TRBV6-2 or TRBV6-3 to TRBJ1-5; 7 bases line up with TRBD1. The trim removed 3 bases at V and 0 bases at J, leaving 8 bases unmatched. Germline assignment: CDR1 MNHEY and CDR2 SVGEGT. The CDR3 runs 17 residues. Written as DNA, the CDR3 is TGTGCCAGCAGTTATTCGGACAGGACCGTTAGCAATCAGCCCCAGCATTTT. The encoded protein is CASSYSDRTVSNQPQHF.

This clonotype turned up a few times. This chain uses TRBV6-1 with TRBJ1-6, with TRBD1 matching over 7 bases. The CDR3 totals 17 residues. Germline assignment: CDR1 MNHNS and CDR2 SASEGT. With 8 bases clipped from V and 7 bases from J, the junction kept 17 bases outside the gene matches. CDR3 sequence (DNA): TGTGCCAGCGTGGTGCAGGGGGGTTCTAGGGGAAATTCACCCCTCCACTTT. Amino acid sequence: CASVVQGGSRGNSPLHF.

This clonotype was observed a few times. The chain links TRBV7-2 to TRBJ2-7, with D unclear. There are 13 residues in the CDR3. Deletions cut 1 base from V and 3 bases from J, with 7 bases between. From germline, CDR1 is SGHTA and CDR2 FQGNSA. The CDR3 DNA is TGTGCCAGCAGCTTAGAACCGGGCTACGAGCAGTACGTC. Translated, it gives CASSLEPGYEQYV.

This clonotype was counted between two and nine times. This chain joins TRBV19 and TRBJ1-6, with TRBD1 identical over 8 bases. J lost 4 bases, V lost 8 bases, and 10 bases had no gene match. The germline V gene encodes CDR1 LNHDA and CDR2 SQIVND (reference sequence). The CDR3 extends over 16 amino acids. CDR3 in amino acids: CASRETGARYNSPLHF. CDR3 DNA sequence: TGTGCCAGTCGGGAGACAGGGGCCCGATATAATTCACCCCTCCACTTT.

The chain couples TRBV2 to TRBJ2-3; possibly TRBD1 or TRBD2 for D (5 bases each). Trimming shortened V by 3 bases and J by 2 bases, and 12 bases separated the two germline ends. The CDR3 is 15 amino acids. In germline, CDR1 is SNHLY, CDR2 FYNNEI. The CDR3 reads CASSDQGGHTDTQYF. CDR3 coding DNA: TGTGCCAGCAGTGACCAGGGCGGGCACACAGATACGCAGTATTTT.

The table lists this clonotype with a few counts. The gene calls are TRBV19 and TRBJ2-7, with TRBD1 matching over 7 bases. V lost 6 bases to trimming and J lost 2 bases; unmatched junction nucleotides: 7. Germline lookup yields CDR1 LNHDA and CDR2 SQIVND (reference sequence). The CDR3 is 14 residues long. CDR3 loop: CASSPPGQPYEQYV. CDR3 DNA: TGTGCCAGTAGCCCACCGGGACAGCCCTACGAGCAGTACGTC.

DNA of the CDR3: TGCAGCGTTGGTGAGGACTTTAATTCACCCCTCCACTTT. Its protein product is CSVGEDFNSPLHF. The V and J genes are TRBV29-1 and TRBJ1-6; D call uncertain. V was shortened by 4 bases and J by 6 bases, with 10 bases between the two germline ends. Per germline, CDR1 SQVTM and CDR2 ANQGSEA. The CDR3 is 13 amino acids.

This chain connects TRBV7-6 to TRBJ2-2; D is perhaps TRBD2 (6 bases). The length of the CDR3 is 14 residues. Germline V gene data show CDR1 as SGHVS and CDR2 as FNYEAQ. V was clipped by 1 base and J by 7 bases, with 10 bases between them. This chain's CDR3 is CASSLGVGSGELFF. The CDR3 DNA reads as TGTGCCAGCAGCTTAGGAGTCGGGAGCGGGGAGCTGTTTTTT.

The chain combines TRBV5-1 with TRBJ1-1; perhaps TRBD1 as D (6 bases). The ends were cut back, 0 bases at V and 4 bases at J, with 10 bases in the middle. CDR3 length: 14 residues. In germline, CDR1 is SGHRS, CDR2 YFSETQ. CDR3 residues: CASSLDRVITEAFF. Written as DNA, the CDR3 is TGCGCCAGCAGCTTGGACAGGGTTATCACTGAAGCTTTCTTT. Complete variable domain (other parts from reference TRBV5-1 and TRBJ1-1): KAGVTQTPRYLIKTRGQQVTLSCSPISGHRSVSWYQQTPGQGLQFLFEYFSETQRNKGNFPGRFSGRQFSNSRSEMNVSTLELGDSALYLCASSLDRVITEAFFGQGTRLTVV.

The genes are TRBV19 and TRBJ2-2, with D perhaps TRBD1 (5 bases). Germline V gene data show CDR1 as LNHDA and CDR2 as SQIVND (reference sequence). The V end was cut by 6 bases, the J end by 0 bases, with 14 bases between. The CDR3 has 16 amino acids. CDR3 in DNA: TGTGCCAGTAGCCGCTTCGACAGTCCGAACACCGGGGAGCTGTTTTTT. It encodes CASSRFDSPNTGELFF. Looking up the rest from reference TRBV19 and TRBJ2-2 gives the full variable domain: DGGITQSPKYLFRKEGQNVTLSCEQNLNHDAMYWYRQDPGQGLRLIYYSQIVNDFQKGDIAEGYSVSREKKESFPLTVTSAQKNPTAFYLCASSRFDSPNTGELFFGEGSRLTVL.

The chain couples TRBV6-2 or TRBV6-3 to TRBJ2-1; unclear D gene. CDR1 and CDR2 from the germline V gene are MNHEY and SVGEGT. The length of the CDR3 is 14 residues. The V end lost 8 bases, the J end lost 5 bases, and 16 bases lay between the germline ends. The CDR3, as DNA: TGTGCCAGCGTAGTGGGCGGTCAAGACAATGAGCAGTTCTTC. Translated, it gives CASVVGGQDNEQFF.

This clonotype was recorded a few times. V is TRBV4-1 and J is TRBJ2-2; 12 bases fit TRBD2. This CDR3 has 19 amino acids. The V gene's germline CDR1 is MGHRA and CDR2 YSYEKL. With 0 bases clipped from V and 8 bases from J, the junction kept 13 bases outside the gene matches. The CDR3 DNA follows: TGCGCCAGCAGCCAAGATCGTCGACTAGCGGGGGAGCTGGCTGGGGAGCTGTTTTTT. Protein: CASSQDRRLAGELAGELFF.

This clonotype was recorded a few times. The rearrangement links TRBV6-2 or TRBV6-3 to TRBJ2-5, with D perhaps matching TRBD1 (6 bases). The CDR3 length is 14 residues. The V end lost 4 bases, the J end lost 4 bases, and 13 bases lay between the germline ends. The V gene's germline CDR1 is MNHEY and CDR2 SVGEGT. CDR3 loop: CASSSPGEGETQYF. The CDR3 region has the DNA TGTGCCAGCAGTTCCCCAGGGGAAGGAGAGACCCAGTACTTC.

This clonotype was detected many times. The V and J genes are TRBV6-5 and TRBJ2-2; D ambiguous. Germline lookup yields CDR1 MNHEY and CDR2 SVGAGI. V was clipped by 3 bases and J by 8 bases, with 19 bases between them. CDR3 length equals 16 residues. Written as DNA, the CDR3 is TGTGCCAGCAGTTATAATCCCCACAGCGACATTGGGGAGCTGTTTTTT. This codes for CASSYNPHSDIGELFF.

This clonotype was counted only a few times. The rearrangement uses TRBV5-1 and TRBJ2-7; 9 nucleotides match TRBD1. Germline V gives CDR1 SGHRS, CDR2 YFSETQ. The CDR3 runs to 14 residues. V lost 4 bases, J lost 2 bases, and 4 bases stayed unmatched. Here the CDR3 reads CASSLDRGAYEQYF. CDR3 coding DNA: TGCGCCAGCAGCCTGGACAGGGGAGCCTACGAGCAGTACTTC.

The chain is built from TRBV28 and TRBJ1-2; D is ambiguous. Germline V gene sequence: CDR1 MDHEN, CDR2 SYDVKM. The CDR3 extends over 11 amino acids. Trimming took 8 bases from V and 4 from J, leaving 8 bases between them. CDR3 region: CASHPSYGYTF. The CDR3 DNA follows: TGTGCCAGCCACCCCAGCTATGGCTACACCTTC.